These 25 T cell receptor beta chains were all obtained from the same sample, sequenced in a study of cytotoxic CD8 clonotypes in ibrutinib-treated CLL. Clones were read by immunoSEQ multiplex PCR, and TCRdb kept only the in-frame ones, dropping some. The data contain under 150,000 clones, more than 70% of them singletons. Material: PBMCs, obtained after 36 months of ibrutinib treatment. The receptors were sampled from a human donor with chronic lymphocytic leukemia.

The chain is built from TRBV21-1 and TRBJ1-1; TRBD1, the table's D call, was not compared with the DNA. TRBV21-1 is a pseudogene. The CDR3 contains 15 residues. The CDR3 DNA is TGTGCCAGCAGCCCCCACAGGGGGCGGAACACTGAAGCTTTCTTT. It yields the protein CASSPHRGRNTEAFF.

Details on this clone: One end of the junction is discordant with germline, which a read error may explain. The chain uses TRBV10-2 and TRBJ1-1; a possible D gene is TRBD1 (6 bases). Germline V gene sequence: CDR1 WSHSY, CDR2 SAAADI. This CDR3 contains 13 residues. CDR3 bases: TGCGCCAGCAGTAACCCCAGTACAGGGTTCCGTCGGTTT. Amino acids: CASSNPSTGFRRF.

The rearrangement joins TRBV7-9 to TRBJ1-1; 9 nucleotides line up with TRBD1. Germline CDR1 is SEHNR and CDR2 is FQNEAQ (reference sequence). The V gene end was trimmed by 5 bases and the J gene end by 7 bases; junction bases not matched to a gene: 8. This CDR3 region has 14 residues. CDR3 coding DNA: TGTGCCAGCAGCGAAGGGACAGGGCTCGTTGAAGCTTTCTTT. It yields the protein CASSEGTGLVEAFF.

This sequence joins TRBV18 and TRBJ1-2; D is perhaps TRBD1 (5 bases). Germline CDR1 KGHSH, CDR2 LQKENI. Trimming took 3 bases from V and 8 from J, leaving 16 bases between them. CDR3 length: 14 residues. This CDR3 is CASSPRAVPGGYTF. The CDR3 DNA sequence: TGTGCCAGCTCACCCAGGGCAGTCCCAGGCGGCTACACCTTC.

This clone was observed a single time. Given the absence of the conserved phenylalanine or tryptophan at the CDR3 end, a read error is likely. Because the CDR3's place on the DNA is in doubt, the DNA is left out and the CDR3 is given as listed by TCRdb. V is TRBV9 and J is TRBJ2-6; TRBD2, as called in the table, went unchecked against the DNA. Ends included, the CDR3 has 10 residues. The germline V gene has CDR1 SGDLS and CDR2 YYNGEE. The CDR3: CASSVGARWE.

The J gene is TRBJ2-5, the V gene TRBV5-6; 11 nucleotides line up with TRBD2. The germline V gene has CDR1 SGHDT and CDR2 YYEEEE. The CDR3 totals 19 residues. V was pared by 4 bases and J by 1 base, with 15 bases of the junction left unmatched. The chain's CDR3 is CASSGGLAGGLRSQETQYF. The CDR3 DNA follows: TGTGCCAGCAGCGGGGGCCTAGCGGGAGGACTTAGATCCCAAGAGACCCAGTACTTC.

The V and J genes are TRBV7-9 and TRBJ1-2; 10 bases are a match to TRBD1. V was clipped by 3 bases and J by 6 bases; unmatched bases: 7. CDR1 is SEHNR, CDR2 FQNEAQ, per germline (reference sequence). The CDR3 contains 15 residues. CDR3 DNA: TGTGCCAGCAGCTTCTCGACAGGGGGCGAGGATGGCTACACCTTC. Residues: CASSFSTGGEDGYTF.

J is TRBJ1-4 and V is TRBV18; 7 bases fit TRBD1. Germline-derived CDR1 and CDR2 are KGHSH and LQKENI. The CDR3 is 14 amino acids. The ends lost 4 bases at V and 6 bases at J; junction bases unmatched: 5. The CDR3: CASSLGTADEKLFF. In nucleotides, the CDR3 is TGTGCCAGCTCACTGGGGACAGCCGATGAAAAACTGTTTTTT.

V is TRBV6-5 and J is TRBJ2-7; 7 bases are a match to TRBD2. CDR1 and CDR2 (germline): MNHEY, SVGAGI. The V and J ends lost 0 bases and 4 bases, in that order; junction bases with no gene match: 6. The CDR3 sequence is 15 residues long. The CDR3 spells CASSYSKGEGYEQYF. The CDR3 DNA is TGTGCCAGCAGTTACTCGAAAGGGGAGGGATACGAGCAGTACTTC.

The chain has TRBV4-1 and TRBJ2-5; tentative D call: TRBD2 (5 bases). V shed 0 bases and J shed 4 bases, with 15 bases lying between them. The CDR3 is 16 amino acids. Germline CDR1 is MGHRA and CDR2 is YSYEKL. CDR3: CASSQEPPRRGETQYF. CDR3 DNA: TGCGCCAGCAGCCAAGAACCTCCAAGACGGGGAGAGACCCAGTACTTC.

The chain recombines TRBV18 with TRBJ1-2; 7 bases align to TRBD1. This CDR3 is 17 amino acids long. The germline gives CDR1 KGHSH, CDR2 LQKENI. Trimming cost V 3 bases and J 1 base; bases outside gene matches: 11. The CDR3 DNA follows: TGTGCCAGCTCACCCCCAGCCGGGACAGACTTTAACTATGGCTACACCTTC. Its protein is CASSPPAGTDFNYGYTF.

CDR3 sequence (DNA): TGCGCCAGCAGCTTGGTACTAGCGGGTAACTACGAGCAGTACTTC. It yields the protein CASSLVLAGNYEQYF. The chain couples TRBV5-1 to TRBJ2-7, with 9 positions matching TRBD2. CDR1 is SGHRS, CDR2 YFSETQ, per germline. The CDR3 consists of 15 residues. The V segment lost 0 bases and the J segment 3 bases; nucleotides outside the gene matches: 4.

The V call is TRBV2, the J call TRBJ2-2, with 14 bases identical to TRBD2. Losses at the gene ends were 6 bases for V and 5 bases for J; bases not matched to a gene: 5. Germline V gene data show CDR1 as SNHLY and CDR2 as FYNNEI. The CDR3 is 16 residues long. CDR3 loop: CASRRLAGGPTGELFF. The CDR3, as DNA: TGTGCCAGCAGGCGACTAGCGGGAGGGCCGACCGGGGAGCTGTTTTTT.

The rearrangement uses TRBV5-8 and TRBJ1-5, with D unclear. Trimming took 6 bases from V and 3 from J, leaving 13 bases between them. Germline V CDR1 and CDR2: SGHTS, YDEGEE. The CDR3 has 14 amino acids. CDR3 sequence (DNA): TGTGCCAGCACCCTAGACGGTTACAATCAGCCCCAGCATTTT. It translates to CASTLDGYNQPQHF.

This chain links TRBV28 with TRBJ1-6; a weak D match, TRBD1 (6 bases). Between the trimmed V and J ends, which lost 4 bases and 9 bases, there was a span of 16 bases. Germline values: CDR1 MDHEN, CDR2 SYDVKM. The CDR3 contains 15 residues. The CDR3 nucleotides read TGTGCCAGCAGTTCCGCAGGGGAGAAGGGTTCACCCCTCCACTTT. It specifies CASSSAGEKGSPLHF. The full variable domain, rest sourced from reference TRBV28 and TRBJ1-6, is DVKVTQSSRYLVKRTGEKVFLECVQDMDHENMFWYRQDPGLGLRLIYFSYDVKMKEKGDIPEGYSVSREKKERFSLILESASTNQTSMYLCASSSAGEKGSPLHFGNGTRLTVT.

CDR3 sequence (DNA): TGTGCCAGCAGCCCACCCCGGGACAGGGGGAACACCGGGGAGCTGTTTTTT. Translation gives CASSPPRDRGNTGELFF. The chain is built from TRBV7-9 and TRBJ2-2; TRBD1 matches at 10 bases. The CDR3 consists of 17 residues. Germline CDR1 and CDR2: SEHNR and FQNEAQ (reference sequence). The junction had 7 bases not matched to a gene; V was cut back by 5 bases and J by 1 base.

Regarding this clone: Different DNA sequences within this sample yield the same CDR3. This chain joins TRBV6-5 and TRBJ1-1; D possibly corresponds to TRBD1 (5 bases). This CDR3 has 15 amino acids. Germline V gives CDR1 MNHEY, CDR2 SVGAGI. The V and J ends lost 0 bases and 5 bases respectively, with 13 bases between them. The CDR3 DNA reads as TGTGCCAGCAGTTACTCGGTCGGGGGAAGAACTGAAGCTTTCTTT. Translation: CASSYSVGGRTEAFF.

The chain joins TRBV18 to TRBJ1-1; D is possibly TRBD1 (5 bases). V gave up 1 base and J gave up 7 bases, with 13 bases separating them. Germline V gene lookup returns CDR1 KGHSH and CDR2 LQKENI. The CDR3 consists of 14 residues. CDR3 nucleotide sequence: TGTGCCAGCTCACCACTGACGACAGCCATTGAAGCTTTCTTT. This codes for CASSPLTTAIEAFF.

This chain uses TRBV7-9 with TRBJ2-3; D remains ambiguous. V was pared by 5 bases and J by 2 bases, with 8 bases between. This CDR3 has 13 residues. From germline, CDR1 is SEHNR and CDR2 FQNEAQ (reference sequence). DNA for the CDR3: TGTGCCAGCAGCCCGGCCTACACAGATACGCAGTATTTT. This codes for CASSPAYTDTQYF.

The rearrangement links TRBV29-1 to TRBJ2-3, with D possibly TRBD2 on 5 matching bases. CDR1 and CDR2 (germline): SQVTM, ANQGSEA. Trimming took 2 bases from V and 3 from J, leaving 12 bases between them. The CDR3 is 14 residues long. CDR3 DNA: TGCAGCGTTGAAAAGTCCCCGGGAACAGATACGCAGTATTTT. Translated: CSVEKSPGTDTQYF.

This rearrangement joins TRBV10-3 to TRBJ2-7; D ambiguous. The V end lost 2 bases, the J end lost 8 bases, and 16 bases lay between the germline ends. Looked up from germline, CDR1 is ENHRY and CDR2 is SYGVKD. The CDR3 contains 14 residues. The CDR3 nucleotides read TGTGCCATCAGTGAGGGCCCCGCGACCTCCCAGCAGTACTTC. Protein sequence: CAISEGPATSQQYF.

The chain links TRBV29-1 to TRBJ1-1, with TRBD1 identical over 7 bases. Germline V CDR1 and CDR2: SQVTM, ANQGSEA. With 4 bases clipped from V and 5 bases from J, the junction kept 13 bases outside the gene matches. CDR3 size: 15 residues. The CDR3 DNA is TGCAGCGTTGTCACAGGGGCAAGGGTGGCTACTGAAGCTTTCTTT. Its protein product is CSVVTGARVATEAFF.

This chain links TRBV9 with TRBJ2-7; 11 nucleotides line up with TRBD2. Trimming cost V 7 bases and J 3 bases; bases outside gene matches: 3. This CDR3 is 13 amino acids long. The germline V gene encodes CDR1 SGDLS and CDR2 YYNGEE. CDR3 residues: CASGGLADYEQYF. CDR3 sequence (DNA): TGTGCCAGCGGGGGACTAGCGGACTACGAGCAGTACTTC.

In this sample, this clone turned up once. This chain uses TRBV6-1 with TRBJ1-3, with D maybe TRBD1 (5 bases). V lost 6 bases and J 0 bases, leaving 12 bases between the germline ends. CDR3 length equals 15 residues. Germline CDR1 is MNHNS and CDR2 is SASEGT. DNA for the CDR3: TGTGCCAGCAGCAGCAGACAGAGCTCTGGAAACACCATATATTTT. Residues: CASSSRQSSGNTIYF.

The chain carries TRBV15 and TRBJ2-7; D not certain. CDR1 is LNHNV and CDR2 is YYDKDF in the germline V gene (reference sequence). The CDR3 loop spans 14 amino acids. The germline V and J ends were trimmed by 1 base and 2 bases, with 9 bases remaining between them. The CDR3: CATSRVLGTYEQYF. The CDR3 DNA is TGTGCCACCAGCAGAGTTTTGGGAACCTACGAGCAGTACTTC.